The 15 T cell receptor beta chains in this list originate from one sample, sequenced in a study of T-cell memory formation after mild COVID-19. TCRdb re-called the 5' RACE reads with MiXCR, one entry per CDR3 protein. This sample has a few hundred thousand distinct CDR3 sequences, with around 19% found just once. Sequenced material: PBMCs or a T cell subset sorted from them (not recorded which). Receptors were obtained from a man younger than 35 who had mild COVID-19 (a few samples of this study predate the infection). Cell type and time point are not known.

The chain joins TRBV7-8 to TRBJ2-2; 7 bases are shared with TRBD1. The germline gives CDR1 SGHVS, CDR2 FQNEAQ. The junction had 8 bases not matched to a gene; V was cut back by 7 bases and J by 3 bases. The CDR3 length is 15 residues. CDR3 amino acids: CASTDRAADTGELFF. The DNA for the CDR3 is TGTGCCAGCACCGACAGGGCCGCGGACACCGGGGAGCTGTTTTTT.

V is TRBV6-1 and J is TRBJ2-1; no definite D call. Germline V gene sequence: CDR1 MNHNS, CDR2 SASEGT. Trimming removed 8 bases at V and 12 bases at J, with 11 bases between. CDR3 length: 10 amino acids. In nucleotides, the CDR3 is TGTGCCAGCCGCCTCGGTGTGCAGTTCTTC. Amino acids: CASRLGVQFF.

The chain couples TRBV6-1 to TRBJ1-1; 9 bases map to TRBD1. The CDR3 totals 14 residues. V shed 4 bases and J 4 bases; nucleotides not matched to a gene: 4. Germline lookup yields CDR1 MNHNS and CDR2 SASEGT. The CDR3 region is CASSATGGGTEAFF. The CDR3 nucleotides read TGTGCCAGCAGTGCGACAGGGGGGGGCACTGAAGCTTTCTTT.

The chain employs TRBV12-3 or TRBV12-4 and TRBJ2-1, with unresolved D. The V end lost 6 bases, the J end lost 9 bases, and 18 bases lay between the germline ends. CDR3 length: 14 amino acids. CDR3 nucleotides: TGTGCCAGCAGACCTTCAACCCGCCTCAGTGAGCAGTTCTTC. This sequence encodes CASRPSTRLSEQFF.

This clonotype was recorded a few times. This chain's CDR3 is CASSLLPGYEQYF. The CDR3 DNA reads TGTGCCAGCAGCTTACTCCCGGGTTACGAGCAGTACTTC. The chain employs TRBV28 and TRBJ2-7; D not resolved. In germline, CDR1 is MDHEN, CDR2 SYDVKM. The CDR3 consists of 13 residues. Trimming cost V 6 bases and J 4 bases, with 13 bases left between them.

The table lists this clonotype with a few counts. The V gene is TRBV7-2, the J gene TRBJ2-1; either TRBD1 or TRBD2 may fit D (5 bases each). This CDR3 region has 18 residues. V lost 5 bases and J lost 4, with 24 bases in between. CDR1 SGHTA and CDR2 FQGNSA come from the germline V gene. CDR3 sequence (DNA): TGTGCCAGCAGCCCAATGGGGGTAGCAACAATAACTTACAATGAGCAGTTCTTC. Protein product: CASSPMGVATITYNEQFF.

The genes are TRBV4-3 and TRBJ1-4, with D possibly being TRBD1 (5 bases). In germline, CDR1 is LGHNA, CDR2 YSLEER. V gave up 2 bases and J gave up 7 bases, with 20 bases separating them. CDR3 length equals 17 residues. The DNA of the CDR3 is TGCGCCAGCAGCCAAAATGGGGGTAGAGAGGGATTTGAAAAACTGTTTTTT. Protein product: CASSQNGGREGFEKLFF.

The chain uses TRBV6-1 and TRBJ1-4; possible D gene TRBD1, 6 bases. The CDR3 loop spans 17 amino acids. V was cut by 2 bases and J by 3 bases, with 16 bases left in between. Germline assignment: CDR1 MNHNS and CDR2 SASEGT. The CDR3 nucleotides are TGTGCCAGCAGTGAATCCCTCATAGGACAGCCTAATGAAAAACTGTTTTTT. This codes for CASSESLIGQPNEKLFF.

The chain links TRBV12-3 or TRBV12-4 to TRBJ1-4, with D unclear. V lost 4 bases and J lost 2, with 8 bases in between. There are 14 residues in the CDR3. The CDR3: CASSWGVTNEKLFF. CDR3 sequence (DNA): TGTGCCAGCAGTTGGGGTGTCACTAATGAAAAACTGTTTTTT.

Only a few counts were recorded for this clonotype. This sequence joins TRBV7-9 and TRBJ2-1, with D possibly TRBD1 on 5 matching bases. The CDR3 has 9 amino acids. Germline V gene data show CDR1 as SEHNR and CDR2 as FQNEAQ (reference sequence). With 9 bases removed from V and 8 bases from J, the gap between germline ends came to 5 bases. Written as DNA, the CDR3 is TGTGCCAGAGGGGATGAGCAGTTCTTC. Amino acids: CARGDEQFF.

The rearrangement links TRBV20-1 to TRBJ2-1; possible D gene TRBD2, 7 bases. Germline CDR1 is DFQATT and CDR2 is SNEGSKA (reference sequence). The CDR3 covers 16 residues. The V and J ends lost 3 bases and 2 bases respectively, with 17 bases between them. CDR3 region: CSASREGGAPYNEQFF. DNA for the CDR3: TGCAGTGCTAGTAGGGAGGGGGGGGCCCCCTACAATGAGCAGTTCTTC.

The chain carries TRBV4-1 and TRBJ2-1; no clear D gene. Trimming stripped 4 bases from V and 6 bases from J, with 13 bases between. Germline CDR1 MGHRA, CDR2 YSYEKL. The CDR3 spans 14 residues. CDR3 loop: CASSPGVGFNEQFF. CDR3 in DNA: TGCGCCAGCAGCCCCGGAGTGGGCTTCAATGAGCAGTTCTTC.

This clonotype came up many times. The chain is built from TRBV20-1 and TRBJ2-7; a possible D gene is TRBD1 (5 bases). Germline V lookup: CDR1 DFQATT, CDR2 SNEGSKA (reference sequence). V lost 0 bases, J lost 0 bases, and 9 bases lay in between. This CDR3 comprises 14 residues. The CDR3 sequence is CSARDVQGSYEQYF. CDR3 coding DNA: TGCAGTGCTAGAGATGTGCAGGGCTCCTACGAGCAGTACTTC.

This clonotype was observed a handful of times. J is TRBJ2-7 and V is TRBV20-1; perhaps TRBD2 as D (7 bases). The germline gives CDR1 DFQATT, CDR2 SNEGSKA (reference sequence). CDR3 length: 14 residues. V dropped 3 bases and J dropped 0 bases, with 12 bases sitting between them. CDR3 nucleotide sequence: TGCAGTGCTAGTGGAGGGGGGGGCTCCTACGAGCAGTACGTC. It is translated as CSASGGGGSYEQYV.

CDR3 sequence reads: CASSGGTTNTGELFF. CDR3 sequence (DNA): TGCGCCAGCAGCGGGGGGACTACAAACACCGGGGAGCTGTTTTTT. This sequence joins TRBV5-1 and TRBJ2-2; TRBD2 matches at 7 bases. After removal of 4 bases from V and 2 bases from J, the junction contained 5 bases not matched to a gene. Germline V CDR1 and CDR2: SGHRS, YFSETQ. The CDR3 runs 15 residues.